The clone carrying this TCR beta chain showed up many times. This entry comes from a study of T cells after yellow fever vaccination. For TCR, cDNA came from 5'RACE template switching, which added a universal primer site and UMIs. TCRdb fed the 5' RACE reads into MiXCR, producing one record per CDR3 protein. The repertoire holds under 400,000 distinct CDR3 sequences, with under 15% as singletons. The TCR was taken from a man aged 18 to 30 who received the YFV17D yellow fever vaccine. The sequences come from CD4+ T cells sorted from PBMCs, collected 15 days after the yellow fever booster vaccination.

For the CDR3, the DNA is TGTGCCAGCAGCTTAAGAGGGGAGGACACTGAAGCTTTCTTT. Translation gives CASSLRGEDTEAFF. The rearrangement uses TRBV7-2 and TRBJ1-1; D possibly corresponds to TRBD1 (5 bases). V was trimmed by 2 bases and J by 3 bases, leaving 10 bases between them. Germline CDR1 SGHTA, CDR2 FQGNSA. The CDR3 contains 14 residues. The variable domain in full, with the rest retrieved from reference TRBV7-2 and TRBJ1-1, is GAGVSQSPSNKVTEKGKDVELRCDPISGHTALYWYRQSLGQGLEFLIYFQGNSAPDKSGLPSDRFSAERTGGSVSTLTIQRTQQEDSAVYLCASSLRGEDTEAFFGQGTRLTVV.